This TCR beta chain was sequenced during a study of cytomegalovirus exposure and HLA in healthy donors. Across the study: Early release data held 85 million to 95 million unique TCRs from HLA-typed donors. Regarding the study as a whole: TCR beta V- and J-gene trimming was later associated with a missense DCLRE1C variant. Being productive about 90% or about 30% of the time was typical of most TCR beta V segments in an earlier analysis.

Likely unrecorded immune exposures existed in these nominally healthy donors. Germline CDR1 is SGHVS and CDR2 is FQNEAQ. V lost 2 bases and J 4 bases, leaving 15 bases between the germline ends. The CDR3 sequence is 16 residues long. It was with 60 Vbeta and 13 Jbeta primers that the PCR ran. The protocol was immunoSEQ multiplex PCR, while the TCRdb copy is restricted to in-frame clones and leaves out a portion. The sample lists roughly 150,000 clones, roughly 80% occurring once. In regard to this clone: Its antigen is unknown.

J is TRBJ1-3 and V is TRBV7-8; D remains ambiguous. The source of this sequence is a male donor in good health and CMV-seronegative. What was sequenced was PBMCs. As DNA, the CDR3 is TGTGCCAGCAGCTTATCATTCCTCGTGAGGGGAAACACCATATATTTT. Translation: CASSLSFLVRGNTIYF.